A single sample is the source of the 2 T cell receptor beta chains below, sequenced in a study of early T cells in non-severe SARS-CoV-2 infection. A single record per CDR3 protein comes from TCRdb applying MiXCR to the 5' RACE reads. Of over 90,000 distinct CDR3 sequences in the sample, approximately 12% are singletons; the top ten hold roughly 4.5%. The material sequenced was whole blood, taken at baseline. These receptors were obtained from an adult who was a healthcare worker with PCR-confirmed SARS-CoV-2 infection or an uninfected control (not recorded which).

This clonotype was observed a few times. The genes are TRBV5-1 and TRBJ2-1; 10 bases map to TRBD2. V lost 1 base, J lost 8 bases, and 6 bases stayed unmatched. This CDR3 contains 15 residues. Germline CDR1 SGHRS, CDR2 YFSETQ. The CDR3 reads CASSLRLAGDHEQFF. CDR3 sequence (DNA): TGCGCCAGCAGCTTGCGTCTAGCGGGAGACCATGAGCAGTTCTTC.

The CDR3 DNA reads TGTGCCAGCAGCCAGGGGAGAACATCCTACACCGGGGAGCTGTTTTTT. It is translated as CASSQGRTSYTGELFF. The gene calls are TRBV7-9 and TRBJ2-2, with D maybe TRBD1 (6 bases). This CDR3 is 16 amino acids long. CDR1 and CDR2 from the germline V gene are SEHNR and FQNEAQ (reference sequence). The germline V and J ends were trimmed by 5 bases and 3 bases, with 16 bases remaining between them.